What follows are 25 T cell receptor beta chains derived from one specimen sequenced in a study of blood T cell repertoires in COVID-19. The table came from immunoSEQ multiplex PCR; TCRdb's copy has only in-frame clones and leaves some out. The table lists about 260,000 clones, 75% to 90% of them singletons. Material for sequencing was peripheral blood. These receptors were obtained from a woman between 45 and 60 years old who had recovered from COVID-19.

This sequence joins TRBV19 and TRBJ1-2; no reliable D call. CDR1 and CDR2 from the germline V gene are LNHDA and SQIVND (reference sequence). Trimming took off 4 bases at V and 2 bases at J, with 11 bases between the two ends. CDR3 size: 14 residues. DNA for the CDR3: TGTGCCAGTAGTACCCGCGCGATCAACTATGGCTACACCTTC. Protein: CASSTRAINYGYTF.

The sample holds a few counts of this clone. The chain links TRBV9 to TRBJ1-2, with TRBD1 identical over 7 bases. The ends lost 0 bases at V and 1 base at J; junction bases unmatched: 6. This CDR3 has 16 residues. Germline V gene sequence: CDR1 SGDLS, CDR2 YYNGEE. The CDR3 loop is CASSVALGGYNYGYTF. The CDR3 nucleotides are TGTGCCAGCAGCGTAGCTCTAGGGGGCTATAACTATGGCTACACCTTC.

The chain is built from TRBV19 and TRBJ2-3, with 16 bases that match TRBD2. Germline trimming cut 7 bases from V and 6 bases from J; bases unmatched to any gene: 7. The germline CDR1 and CDR2 sequences are LNHDA and SQIVND (reference sequence). The CDR3 contains 16 residues. For the CDR3, the DNA is TGTGCCAGTAATGTGGGACTAGCGGGAGGGTTTGATACGCAGTATTTT. It specifies CASNVGLAGGFDTQYF.

The CDR3, as DNA: TGTGCCAGCAGTCAAACAGGGGGCGGGCTAGCGGGAGAGACCCAGTACTTC. It specifies CASSQTGGGLAGETQYF. This chain joins TRBV28 and TRBJ2-5; a possible D gene is TRBD1 (9 bases). The germline V gene encodes CDR1 MDHEN and CDR2 SYDVKM. This CDR3 region has 17 residues. Trimming pared 5 bases from V and 4 bases from J, leaving 23 bases between.

This sequence joins TRBV27 and TRBJ1-5, with 7 bases fitting TRBD1. Germline CDR1 is MNHEY and CDR2 is SMNVEV (reference sequence). J was trimmed by 3 bases and V by 3 bases; bases with no gene match: 11. The CDR3 has 17 residues. In DNA, the CDR3 is TGTGCCAGCAGTTTCCGGATAGGGGGCGGTGTCAATCAGCCCCAGCATTTT. Translation gives CASSFRIGGGVNQPQHF.

The chain recombines TRBV11-2 with TRBJ1-6; 7 nucleotides align to TRBD1. J was trimmed by 9 bases and V by 6 bases; bases with no gene match: 14. The CDR3 length is 16 residues. CDR1 SGHAT and CDR2 FQNNGV come from the germline V gene. The CDR3 protein is CASRHNRGGWSSPLHF. In nucleotides, the CDR3 is TGTGCCAGCAGGCATAACAGGGGAGGATGGAGTTCACCCCTCCACTTT.

This clone appeared a single time. The V and J genes are TRBV30 and TRBJ2-1, with TRBD2 identical over 8 bases. Germline CDR1 GTSNPN, CDR2 SVGIG (reference sequence). The CDR3 has 17 amino acids. Trimming at V came to 5 bases and at J to 5 bases, leaving 17 bases not matched to a gene. In nucleotides, the CDR3 is TGTGCCTGGTCCTTCCCCGGGGGGGCGGGAGCACACAATGAGCAGTTCTTC. Translated: CAWSFPGGAGAHNEQFF.

This chain links TRBV9 with TRBJ1-1; D not certain. The ends were cut back, 2 bases at V and 3 bases at J, with 11 bases in the middle. This CDR3 is built from 14 residues. CDR1 is SGDLS and CDR2 is YYNGEE in the germline V gene. For the CDR3, the DNA is TGTGCCAGCAGCGTGAGGTATTGGGACACTGAAGCTTTCTTT. This sequence encodes CASSVRYWDTEAFF.

The V gene is TRBV7-2, the J gene TRBJ2-7, with 12 bases that match TRBD1. V dropped 4 bases and J dropped 4; count of bases not matched to a gene: 5. CDR1 is SGHTA, CDR2 FQGNSA, per germline. The CDR3 runs to 15 residues. CDR3 protein: CASSYWDRGHYEQYF. CDR3 DNA sequence: TGTGCCAGCAGCTACTGGGACAGGGGGCATTACGAGCAGTACTTC.

V and J are TRBV30 and TRBJ2-7, with 16 bases lining up with TRBD2. J lost 2 bases, V lost 0 bases, and 4 bases had no gene match. This CDR3 spans 17 amino acids. Germline V gene lookup returns CDR1 GTSNPN and CDR2 SVGIG (reference sequence). The CDR3 here is CAWSVAGLAGGTYEQYF. The CDR3 coding sequence is TGTGCCTGGAGTGTCGCGGGACTAGCGGGGGGGACCTACGAGCAGTACTTC.

The CDR3 loop is CASSLRRGGLFYEQYF. CDR3 bases: TGTGCCAGCAGCTTAAGAAGGGGGGGCCTCTTCTACGAGCAGTACTTC. This chain uses TRBV5-4 with TRBJ2-7, with D maybe TRBD2 (7 bases). Germline V lookup: CDR1 SGHNT, CDR2 YYREEE (reference sequence). This CDR3 has 16 amino acids. V lost 2 bases and J 3 bases, leaving 18 bases between the germline ends.

This clone came up once. This chain connects TRBV5-1 to TRBJ2-1; TRBD2 matches 8 bases. This CDR3 contains 19 residues. The V segment lost 4 bases and the J segment 1 base; nucleotides outside the gene matches: 16. The germline CDR1 and CDR2 sequences are SGHRS and YFSETQ. Written as DNA, the CDR3 is TGCGCCAGCAGCGGGAAGGGTGCAAGCGGGGGTAGATCCTACAATGAGCAGTTCTTC. This gives the protein CASSGKGASGGRSYNEQFF. The variable domain in full, completed from reference TRBV5-1 and TRBJ2-1, reads KAGVTQTPRYLIKTRGQQVTLSCSPISGHRSVSWYQQTPGQGLQFLFEYFSETQRNKGNFPGRFSGRQFSNSRSEMNVSTLELGDSALYLCASSGKGASGGRSYNEQFFGPGTRLTVL.

This chain links TRBV29-1 with TRBJ1-1; D may be TRBD1 (5 bases). Germline assignment: CDR1 SQVTM and CDR2 ANQGSEA. The CDR3 has 13 residues. Trimming shortened V by 6 bases and J by 4 bases, and 15 bases separated the two germline ends. CDR3 region: CSVGEAGGTEAFF. The CDR3 DNA sequence: TGCAGCGTGGGGGAGGCGGGCGGCACTGAAGCTTTCTTT. Based on the CDR3 plus reference TRBV29-1 and TRBJ1-1, the full variable domain is SAVISQKPSRDICQRGTSLTIQCQVDSQVTMMFWYRQQPGQSLTLIATANQGSEATYESGFVIDKFPISRPNLTFSTLTVSNMSPEDSSIYLCSVGEAGGTEAFFGQGTRLTVV.

The chain has TRBV5-6 and TRBJ2-2; D not resolved. Germline-derived CDR1 and CDR2 are SGHDT and YYEEEE. Trimming left V 1 base short and J 7 bases short, with 2 bases between. CDR3 length: 11 residues. CDR3 loop: CASSLHGELFF. The CDR3 DNA reads TGTGCCAGCAGCTTGCACGGGGAGCTGTTTTTT.

Written as DNA, the CDR3 is TGTGCCAGCAGCTTCAGGGACAGGGGGTCTGGCTACACCTTC. It is translated as CASSFRDRGSGYTF. J is TRBJ1-2 and V is TRBV7-2; 11 nucleotides match TRBD1. Germline V gives CDR1 SGHTA, CDR2 FQGNSA. This CDR3 is 14 amino acids long. V gave up 3 bases and J gave up 7 bases; unmatched junction bases: 4.

The rearrangement joins TRBV7-3 to TRBJ2-1; 7 bases are shared with TRBD1. This CDR3 has 12 residues. Losses at the gene ends were 5 bases for V and 15 bases for J; bases not matched to a gene: 10. Germline assignment: CDR1 SGHTA and CDR2 FQGTGA. DNA for the CDR3: TGTGCCAGCAGCCCGTCCGGACAGGAGTTGTTCTTC. Its translation is CASSPSGQELFF.

This clone was picked up one time. Other DNA sequences within the sample encode an identical CDR3. The CDR3 DNA reads as TGTGCCTGGAGCCTGGGGGGGAACACTGAAGCTTTCTTT. Its translation: CAWSLGGNTEAFF. The chain has TRBV30 and TRBJ1-1; TRBD1 is a possible D gene (5 bases). CDR1 GTSNPN and CDR2 SVGIG come from the germline V gene (reference sequence). The CDR3 has 13 amino acids. V lost 3 bases and J lost 1, with 9 bases in between.

The rearrangement links TRBV30 to TRBJ2-7; D tentatively fits TRBD1 or TRBD2 (7 bases each). The germline V gene encodes CDR1 GTSNPN and CDR2 SVGIG (reference sequence). V lost 5 bases, J lost 2 bases, and 16 bases lay in between. The CDR3 consists of 14 residues. The CDR3 spells CAWGGDSRAYEQYF. The CDR3 region has the DNA TGTGCCTGGGGGGGGGACAGCAGAGCCTACGAGCAGTACTTC. Drawing the rest from reference TRBV30 and TRBJ2-7, the complete variable domain is SQTIHQWPATLVQPVGSPLSLECTVEGTSNPNLYWYRQAAGRGLQLLFYSVGIGQISSEVPQNLSASRPQDRQFILSSKKLLLSDSGFYLCAWGGDSRAYEQYFGPGTRLTVT.

The chain couples TRBV29-1 to TRBJ2-3; 11 bases fit TRBD2. The V gene's germline CDR1 is SQVTM and CDR2 ANQGSEA. The V and J ends lost 8 bases and 5 bases, in that order; junction bases with no gene match: 9. There are 14 residues in the CDR3. The CDR3 spells CSTRLAGRGDTQYF. The CDR3 DNA follows: TGCAGCACCAGACTAGCGGGAAGGGGAGATACGCAGTATTTT.

V and J are TRBV24-1 and TRBJ2-1, with 12 bases fitting TRBD2. Germline trimming cut 2 bases from V and 8 bases from J; bases unmatched to any gene: 6. The CDR3 is 16 residues long. Looked up from germline, CDR1 is KGHDR and CDR2 is SFDVKD. The DNA of the CDR3 is TGTGCCACCAGTGATTGGACTAGCGGGACTCCTGATGAGCAGTTCTTC. It translates to CATSDWTSGTPDEQFF.

This clone was found once. V gene TRBV6-2 or TRBV6-3 combines with J gene TRBJ2-3, with D possibly being TRBD1 (6 bases). This CDR3 comprises 15 residues. Per germline, CDR1 MNHEY and CDR2 SVGEGT. Trimming removed 1 base from V and 3 bases from J, with 11 bases in between. The CDR3 sequence is CASSYWGQVTDTQYF. CDR3 bases: TGTGCCAGCAGTTACTGGGGGCAGGTTACAGATACGCAGTATTTT.

The chain couples TRBV30 to TRBJ2-3; 8 bases align to TRBD2. The CDR3 covers 16 residues. Germline V gene sequence: CDR1 GTSNPN, CDR2 SVGIG (reference sequence). The V gene end was trimmed by 8 bases and the J gene end by 3 bases; junction bases not matched to a gene: 16. This CDR3 reads CAGKLIGTSWTDTQYF. As DNA, the CDR3 is TGTGCCGGCAAACTAATCGGGACTAGTTGGACAGATACGCAGTATTTT.

The V gene is TRBV4-3, the J gene TRBJ1-1, with TRBD1 identical over 9 bases. The CDR3 is made up of 15 amino acids. The J segment lost 1 base and the V segment lost 3 bases, leaving 3 bases of the junction unmatched. Germline-derived CDR1 and CDR2 are LGHNA and YSLEER. The CDR3 protein is CASSHPTGGNTEAFF. The DNA of the CDR3 is TGCGCCAGCAGCCACCCGACAGGGGGGAACACTGAAGCTTTCTTT.

Regarding this clone: This sample includes further DNA sequences coding for the same CDR3. This chain's CDR3 is CASSQTGGSSNQPQHF. Written as DNA, the CDR3 is TGTGCCAGCAGCCAAACAGGGGGCTCTAGCAATCAGCCCCAGCATTTT. V usage is TRBV4-2 and J usage is TRBJ1-5; 9 bases align to TRBD1. Germline CDR1 and CDR2: LGHNA and YNFKEQ. V gave up 2 bases and J gave up 0 bases; unmatched junction bases: 2. The CDR3 sequence is 16 residues long.

The V and J genes are TRBV5-1 and TRBJ2-1; 10 bases line up with TRBD2. Germline V CDR1 and CDR2: SGHRS, YFSETQ. The CDR3 runs to 15 residues. The ends lost 0 bases at V and 5 bases at J; junction bases unmatched: 2. CDR3 bases: TGCGCCAGCAGCTTGGTCCTAGCGGGAGACAATGAGCAGTTCTTC. Translated, it gives CASSLVLAGDNEQFF.